What follows describes a single T cell receptor (beta chain). The target antigen is unknown. It was through 5'RACE template switching that TCR cDNA was made, with a universal primer site and UMIs added. A single record per CDR3 protein comes from TCRdb applying MiXCR to the 5' RACE reads. The sample has under 100,000 distinct CDR3 sequences; 4.5% to 6% are singletons. The data originate from a study of T cells after yellow fever vaccination. Study-wide context: It was SMART-Seq v4 Ultra Low Input that prepared the fractions with low cell numbers.

The CDR3 is 15 amino acids. With 1 base clipped from V and 5 bases from J, the junction kept 8 bases outside the gene matches. The germline gives CDR1 LGHDT, CDR2 YNNKEL (reference sequence). Study-wide results and limits: It was a weaker secondary response, yet one that peaked faster, at day 5 versus 15.

The sample consisted of CD8+ T cells sorted from PBMCs, taken 10 days after the yellow fever booster vaccination. The clonotype was recovered from a man aged 18-30 years who received the YFV17D yellow fever vaccine. The V gene is TRBV3-1, the J gene TRBJ2-7; 7 bases match TRBD2. The CDR3 here is CASSQGWGGRNEQYF. The DNA of the CDR3 is TGTGCCAGCAGCCAAGGCTGGGGGGGGAGGAACGAGCAGTACTTC.